This T cell receptor beta chain was captured in a study of T cell responses to AZD1222 COVID-19 vaccine. Overall study findings and caveats: Spike was spanned by vaccine-associated CD4 TCRs, which were dominant at 160-218 and 743-854. In all cases, repertoires were sampled only after the peak T cell response. Spike-specific TCR depth and breadth grew after two AZD1222 doses. A mostly white British donor set with more females was recruited, and clonal diversity was possibly underestimated.

Here immunoSEQ multiplex PCR was the method, and the copy in TCRdb shows in-frame clones only, minus some. The table shows some 80,000 clones, with over 75% occurring only once. About this clone: Its antigen is currently unknown.

Germline V gene sequence: CDR1 SGHKS, CDR2 YYEKEE (reference sequence). The V and J ends lost 4 bases and 0 bases respectively, with 10 bases between them. CDR3 length: 14 residues. Sequencing used peripheral blood, obtained on day 0 of MenACWY control vaccination. The chain joins TRBV5-5 to TRBJ1-2; D not certain. This sequence originates from an adult in good health. The CDR3: CASSPGLSNYGYTF. The DNA of the CDR3 is TGTGCCAGCAGCCCCGGGTTATCTAACTATGGCTACACCTTC.